This T cell receptor beta chain was sequenced for a study of identical twins. Points from the study as a whole: Cross-sectional statistics, not tracking of the same donors, supported the conclusions. Zero-insertion analyses were open to partial confounding by invariant MAIT and iNKT cells. An excess of low generation probability was shown by twin-shared out-of-frame alpha sequences. Memory repertoires lacked the insertion deficit that abundant cord blood beta clonotypes showed.

TCRdb itself ran the 5' RACE reads through MiXCR, one entry per CDR3 protein. Of 250,000 to 300,000 distinct CDR3 sequences in the sample, about 8.9% were seen once. This clonotype was detected many times. Its antigen is not known. The CDR3 has 14 amino acids. V shed 0 bases and J 6 bases; nucleotides not matched to a gene: 8. From germline, CDR1 is SQVTM and CDR2 ANQGSEA. These same data were also listed under a study on yellow fever vaccine responses in identical twins.

Sequencing was carried out using CD8+ T cells sorted from blood. This TCR was sampled from a woman aged 18-35 years in good health. The chain employs TRBV29-1 and TRBJ2-7; 7 bases fit TRBD1. CDR3 nucleotide sequence: TGCAGCGTTGAAGAGGGTAGGGGGCTGAGCGAGCAGTACTTC. It encodes CSVEEGRGLSEQYF.